This TCR beta chain was retrieved from a study of T cell repertoires in cytomegalovirus infection. The wider study: Public TCR beta signatures marked donors with CMV infection and the matching HLA.

V lost 2 bases, J lost 4 bases, and 12 bases lay in between. Germline-derived CDR1 and CDR2 are SGHAT and FQNNGV. The CDR3 length is 15 residues. Ten or more counts support this clonotype. The antigen is unknown. TCRdb analysed the reads with MiXCR anew, one entry per CDR3 protein. The table records fewer than 200,000 distinct CDR3 sequences, 8% to 10% of them present only once. Study-wide findings and caveats: Predominance within the ex vivo response was attributable to HLA-C-restricted CMV-specific TCR beta clonotypes.

This chain links TRBV11-2 with TRBJ2-1; D is unresolved. The TCR comes from a human donor in good health (CMV status not recorded). Some clones in this sample may be carry-over from other donors' samples. The material sequenced was PBMCs. CDR3: CASSLRVQPYNEQFF. The CDR3 DNA reads TGTGCCAGCAGCTTAAGGGTCCAGCCTTACAATGAGCAGTTCTTC.